This entry features one TCR beta chain sequence. Amplified TCR beta CDR3 regions came from RNA transcripts. In the first-round RT-PCR of the TCR CDR3, the HTBI primer set was used. TCRdb re-derived calls from the multiplex PCR reads in MiXCR, one entry per CDR3 protein. In the table there are approximately 530,000 distinct CDR3 sequences, 15% to 20% of which are singletons. These data are taken from a study of T cells in Graves' hyperthyroidism and ophthalmopathy. There are 14 residues in the CDR3. The germline gives CDR1 SGDLS, CDR2 YYNGEE. J gave up 5 bases and V 1 base, and 4 bases lay outside the gene matches.

Sequencing was carried out using blood. The receptor comes from a man aged 35 to 55 with Graves' ophthalmopathy. The chain has TRBV9 and TRBJ2-7; TRBD1 aligns across 9 bases. The CDR3 DNA sequence: TGTGCCAGCAGCGTAAGGACAGGGGACCACGAGCAGTACTTC. Protein sequence: CASSVRTGDHEQYF.